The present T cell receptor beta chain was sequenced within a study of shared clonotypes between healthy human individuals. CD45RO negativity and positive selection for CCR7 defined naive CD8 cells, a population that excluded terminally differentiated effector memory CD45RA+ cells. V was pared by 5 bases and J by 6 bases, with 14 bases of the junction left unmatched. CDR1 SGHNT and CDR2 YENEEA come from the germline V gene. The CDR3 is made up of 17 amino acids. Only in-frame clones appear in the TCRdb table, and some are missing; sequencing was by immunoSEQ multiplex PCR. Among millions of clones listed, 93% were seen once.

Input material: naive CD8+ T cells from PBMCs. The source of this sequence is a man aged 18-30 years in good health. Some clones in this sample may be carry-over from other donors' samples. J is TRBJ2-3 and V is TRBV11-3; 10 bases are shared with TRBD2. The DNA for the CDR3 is TGTGCCAGCAGCAAGGGGCCCGGACTAGCGGCGATGGATACGCAGTATTTT. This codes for CASSKGPGLAAMDTQYF.